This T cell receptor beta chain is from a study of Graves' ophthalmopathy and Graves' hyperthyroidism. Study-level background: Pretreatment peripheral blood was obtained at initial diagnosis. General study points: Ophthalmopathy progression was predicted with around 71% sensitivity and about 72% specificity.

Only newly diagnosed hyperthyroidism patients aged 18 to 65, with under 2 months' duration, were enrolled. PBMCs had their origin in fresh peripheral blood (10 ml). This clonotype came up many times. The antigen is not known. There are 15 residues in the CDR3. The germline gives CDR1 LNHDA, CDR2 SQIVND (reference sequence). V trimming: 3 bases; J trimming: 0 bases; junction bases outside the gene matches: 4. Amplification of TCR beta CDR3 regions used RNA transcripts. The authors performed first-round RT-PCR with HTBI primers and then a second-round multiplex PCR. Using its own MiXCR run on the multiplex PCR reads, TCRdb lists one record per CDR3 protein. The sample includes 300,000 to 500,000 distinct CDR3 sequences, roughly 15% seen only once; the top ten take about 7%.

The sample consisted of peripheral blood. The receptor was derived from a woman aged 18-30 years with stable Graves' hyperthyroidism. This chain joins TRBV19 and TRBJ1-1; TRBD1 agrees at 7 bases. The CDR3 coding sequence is TGTGCCAGTAGTATCGGGGGACAGTTGAACACTGAAGCTTTCTTT. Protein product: CASSIGGQLNTEAFF.